This T cell receptor (beta chain) was observed in a study of Ad26.COV2.S vaccination and SARS-CoV-2 variants. Germline CDR1 reads MDHEN; CDR2 reads SYDVKM. With 8 bases clipped from V and 3 bases from J, the junction kept 14 bases outside the gene matches. The CDR3 has 16 amino acids. Produced via immunoSEQ multiplex PCR; TCRdb's table is partial and in-frame only. The table records some 480,000 clones, approximately 90% of them present only once. The treatment is: approximately 18 received Ad26.COV2.S at low or high dose, single or two shots; about 5 received placebo; per-sample allocation not given. Sampling was performed 63 days after the first vaccine or placebo injection.

The starting material was peripheral blood, obtained in a trial of Ad26.COV2.S vaccine versus placebo. The rearrangement joins TRBV28 to TRBJ2-3; 7 nucleotides align to TRBD2. The origin of this receptor is a person between 18 and 60 years old who received the Ad26.COV2.S COVID-19 vaccine or a placebo. DNA for the CDR3: TGTGCCAGCCGCCACCTGTGGCGGGAGTTGACAGATACGCAGTATTTT. It translates to CASRHLWRELTDTQYF.